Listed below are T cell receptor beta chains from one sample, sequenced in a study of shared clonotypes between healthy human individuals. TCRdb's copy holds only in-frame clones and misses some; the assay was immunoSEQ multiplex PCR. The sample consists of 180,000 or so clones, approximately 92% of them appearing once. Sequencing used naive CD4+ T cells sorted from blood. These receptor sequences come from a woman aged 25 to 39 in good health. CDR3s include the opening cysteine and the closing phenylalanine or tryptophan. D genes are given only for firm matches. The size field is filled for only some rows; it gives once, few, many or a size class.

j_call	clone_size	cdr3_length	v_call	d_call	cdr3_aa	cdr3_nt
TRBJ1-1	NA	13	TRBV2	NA	CASELRVSTEAFF	TGTGCCAGCGAACTCAGGGTTAGCACTGAAGCTTTCTTT
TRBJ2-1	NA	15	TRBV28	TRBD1	CASSLSSDRGREQFF	TGTGCCAGCAGTTTAAGCTCGGACAGGGGGCGCGAGCAGTTCTTC
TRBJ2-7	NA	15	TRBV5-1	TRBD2	CASSLSGRDSYEQYF	TGCGCCAGCAGCTTGAGCGGGAGGGACTCCTACGAGCAGTACTTC
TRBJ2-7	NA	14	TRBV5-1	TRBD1	CASRTGVNTGEQYF	TGCGCCAGCAGAACAGGGGTTAATACGGGCGAGCAGTACTTC
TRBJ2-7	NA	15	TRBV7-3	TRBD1	CASSLVGTGYDEQYF	TGTGCCAGCAGCTTAGTTGGGACAGGGTACGACGAGCAGTACTTC
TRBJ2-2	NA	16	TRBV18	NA	CASSLSPAQDPGELFF	TGTGCCAGCTCACTTTCGCCGGCCCAGGACCCCGGGGAGCTGTTTTTT
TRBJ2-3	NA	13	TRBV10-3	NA	CAIRQGVDDTQYF	TGTGCCATCAGGCAGGGTGTGGACGATACGCAGTATTTT
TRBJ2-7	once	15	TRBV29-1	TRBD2	CSVLSTSGSSYEQYF	TGCAGCGTTCTATCCACTAGCGGGAGTTCCTACGAGCAGTACTTC
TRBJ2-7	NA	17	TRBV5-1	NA	CASSLEALSGTGYEQYF	TGCGCCAGCAGCTTGGAAGCCCTTAGCGGGACAGGATACGAGCAGTACTTC
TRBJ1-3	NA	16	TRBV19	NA	CASRDPGGSTGNTIYF	TGTGCCAGTAGGGACCCCGGCGGGTCTACTGGAAACACCATATATTTT
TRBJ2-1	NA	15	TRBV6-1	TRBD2	CASGPTSGSYNEQFF	TGTGCCAGCGGACCCACTAGCGGGAGTTACAATGAGCAGTTCTTC
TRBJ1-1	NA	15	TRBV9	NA	CASSVAAGVLAEAFF	TGTGCCAGCAGCGTAGCTGCCGGGGTACTGGCTGAAGCTTTCTTT
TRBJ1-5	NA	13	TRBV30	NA	CAWSSSFNQPQHF	TGTGCCTGGAGTTCGTCTTTCAATCAGCCCCAGCATTTT
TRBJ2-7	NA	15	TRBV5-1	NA	CASSAGQGTTYEQYF	TGCGCCAGCAGCGCGGGACAAGGTACGACCTACGAGCAGTACTTC
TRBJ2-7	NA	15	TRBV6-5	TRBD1	CASSYLPGQGNEQYF	TGTGCCAGCAGTTACTTACCGGGACAGGGAAACGAGCAGTACTTC
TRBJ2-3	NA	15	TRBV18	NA	CASSPPWASTDTQYF	TGTGCCAGCTCACCACCGTGGGCTAGCACAGATACGCAGTATTTT
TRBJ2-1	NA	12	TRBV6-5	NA	CASRDPGGKQFF	TGTGCCAGCAGGGACCCGGGGGGCAAGCAGTTCTTC
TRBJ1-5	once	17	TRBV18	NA	CASSPPGTPLGNQPQHF	TGTGCCAGCTCACCACCGGGGACCCCACTGGGGAATCAGCCCCAGCATTTT
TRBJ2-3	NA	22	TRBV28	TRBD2	CASSFGWFMGGSSPGGTDTQYF	TGTGCCAGCAGTTTCGGCTGGTTCATGGGCGGGAGTTCCCCGGGGGGCACAGATACGCAGTATTTT
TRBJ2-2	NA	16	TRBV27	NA	CASRRMGSTFTGELFF	TGTGCCAGCAGAAGAATGGGGTCGACATTCACCGGGGAGCTGTTTTTT
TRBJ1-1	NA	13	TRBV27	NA	CASNGQAIGEAFF	TGTGCCAGCAATGGCCAGGCGATAGGTGAAGCTTTCTTT
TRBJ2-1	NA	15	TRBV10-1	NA	CASSVGSGVHNEQFF	TGCGCCAGCAGTGTGGGTTCAGGGGTCCACAATGAGCAGTTCTTC
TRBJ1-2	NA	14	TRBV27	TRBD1	CASSFGTTGEGYTF	TGTGCCAGCAGTTTCGGGACGACAGGGGAGGGCTACACCTTC
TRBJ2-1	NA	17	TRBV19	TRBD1	CASSSGTGVSSYNEQFF	TGTGCCAGTAGTAGTGGGACAGGAGTTAGCTCCTACAATGAGCAGTTCTTC
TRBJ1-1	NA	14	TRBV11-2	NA	CASSLSWGRTEAFF	TGTGCCAGCAGCTTATCCTGGGGGCGCACTGAAGCTTTCTTT
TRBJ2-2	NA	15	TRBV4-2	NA	CASSQGLENTGELFF	TGTGCCAGCAGCCAGGGACTCGAAAACACCGGGGAGCTGTTTTTT
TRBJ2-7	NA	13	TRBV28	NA	CASSLTGPYEQYF	TGTGCCAGCAGTTTAACAGGACCCTACGAGCAGTACTTC
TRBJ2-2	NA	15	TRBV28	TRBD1	CASRTGGANTGELFF	TGTGCCAGCAGGACAGGGGGGGCGAACACCGGGGAGCTGTTTTTT
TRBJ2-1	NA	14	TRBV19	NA	CASSIDSTRNEQFF	TGTGCCAGTAGTATAGACTCTACTAGGAATGAGCAGTTCTTC
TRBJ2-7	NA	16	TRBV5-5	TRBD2	CASSLGSGRSSYEQYF	TGTGCCAGCAGCTTGGGCAGCGGGAGGAGCTCCTACGAGCAGTACTTC
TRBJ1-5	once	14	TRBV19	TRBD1	CASSHRGGYQPQHF	TGTGCCAGTAGTCACAGGGGCGGGTATCAGCCCCAGCATTTT
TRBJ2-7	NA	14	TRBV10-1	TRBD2	CASSPAGGSYEQYF	TGCGCCAGCAGTCCAGCGGGAGGGTCCTACGAGCAGTACTTC
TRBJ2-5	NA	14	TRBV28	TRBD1	CASRVGQGRETQYF	TGTGCCAGCCGAGTGGGACAGGGTCGGGAGACCCAGTACTTC
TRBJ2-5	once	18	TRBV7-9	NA	CASSQGSGAINGQETQYF	TGTGCCAGCAGCCAGGGGTCGGGGGCGATTAATGGCCAAGAGACCCAGTACTTC
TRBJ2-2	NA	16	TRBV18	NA	CASSPNDQANTGELFF	TGTGCCAGCTCACCGAATGACCAAGCGAACACCGGGGAGCTGTTTTTT
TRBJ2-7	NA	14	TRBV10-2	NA	CASSEFYSGYEQYF	TGCGCCAGCAGTGAGTTCTACTCAGGCTACGAGCAGTACTTC
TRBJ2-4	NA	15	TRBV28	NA	CASSLTELAKNIQYF	TGTGCCAGCAGTTTGACAGAACTAGCCAAAAACATTCAGTACTTC
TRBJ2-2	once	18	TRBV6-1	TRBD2	CASSEAPLAGDPTGELFF	TGTGCCAGCAGTGAAGCACCATTAGCGGGAGACCCCACCGGGGAGCTGTTTTTT
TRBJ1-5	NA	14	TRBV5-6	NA	CASSFQQNPRPQHF	TGTGCCAGCAGCTTCCAACAGAATCCCAGGCCCCAGCATTTT
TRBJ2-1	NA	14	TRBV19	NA	CASRYGGEKNEQFF	TGTGCCAGTAGATATGGGGGAGAGAAGAATGAGCAGTTCTTC
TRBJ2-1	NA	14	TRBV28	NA	CASSFVYEGNEQFF	TGTGCCAGCAGTTTCGTCTATGAGGGCAATGAGCAGTTCTTC
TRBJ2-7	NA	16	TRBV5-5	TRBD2	CASSFGTSGSYYEQYF	TGTGCCAGCAGCTTTGGGACTAGCGGGAGCTACTACGAGCAGTACTTC
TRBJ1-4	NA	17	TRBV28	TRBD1	CASSFGQTGDGNEKLFF	TGTGCCAGCAGTTTCGGGCAGACAGGGGATGGGAATGAAAAACTGTTTTTT
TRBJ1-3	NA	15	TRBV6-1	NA	CASNLDTYTGNTIYF	TGTGCCAGCAACCTCGACACTTATACTGGAAACACCATATATTTT
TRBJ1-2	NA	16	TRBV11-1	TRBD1	CASSLRGDRPTYGYTF	TGTGCCAGCAGCTTACGCGGGGACAGGCCCACCTATGGCTACACCTTC
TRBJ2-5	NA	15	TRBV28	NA	CASSFRARGDETQYF	NA
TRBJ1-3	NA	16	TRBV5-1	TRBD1	CASSLGETGGGNTIYF	TGCGCCAGCAGCTTGGGGGAAACAGGGGGCGGAAACACCATATATTTT
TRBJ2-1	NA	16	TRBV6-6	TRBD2	CASSYVLAGGPNGQFF	TGTGCCAGCAGTTACGTACTAGCGGGAGGGCCAAACGGGCAGTTCTTC